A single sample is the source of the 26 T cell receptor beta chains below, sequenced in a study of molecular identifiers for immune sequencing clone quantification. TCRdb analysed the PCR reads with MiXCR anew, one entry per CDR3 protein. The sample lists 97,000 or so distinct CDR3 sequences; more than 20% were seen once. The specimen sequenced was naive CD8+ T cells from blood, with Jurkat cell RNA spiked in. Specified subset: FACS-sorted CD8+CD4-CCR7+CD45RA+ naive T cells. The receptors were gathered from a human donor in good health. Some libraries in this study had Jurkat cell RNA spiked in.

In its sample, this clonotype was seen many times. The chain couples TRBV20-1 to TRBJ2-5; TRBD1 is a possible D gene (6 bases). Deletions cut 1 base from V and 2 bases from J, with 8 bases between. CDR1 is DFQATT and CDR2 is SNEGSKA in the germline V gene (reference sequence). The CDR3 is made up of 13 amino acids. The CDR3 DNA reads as TGCAGTGCTAGAGGACAGGTACAAGAGACCCAGTACTTC. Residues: CSARGQVQETQYF.

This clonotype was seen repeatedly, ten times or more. CDR3 bases: TGTGCCAGCTCAACCACGGGGGCGGCCACAGATACGCAGTATTTT. This codes for CASSTTGAATDTQYF. V usage is TRBV18 and J usage is TRBJ2-3; D could derive from TRBD1 or TRBD2 (6 bases each). V lost 5 bases and J lost 2, with 14 bases in between. This CDR3 is built from 15 residues. Germline V gives CDR1 KGHSH, CDR2 LQKENI.

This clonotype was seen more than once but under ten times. The CDR3 nucleotides are TGCAGTGCTAGGGCCGCGTTGGACTACGAGCAGTACTTC. Its protein product is CSARAALDYEQYF. V and J are TRBV20-1 and TRBJ2-7, with no clear D. The length of the CDR3 is 13 residues. The germline V gene has CDR1 DFQATT and CDR2 SNEGSKA (reference sequence). V was trimmed by 3 bases and J by 3 bases, leaving 12 bases between them.

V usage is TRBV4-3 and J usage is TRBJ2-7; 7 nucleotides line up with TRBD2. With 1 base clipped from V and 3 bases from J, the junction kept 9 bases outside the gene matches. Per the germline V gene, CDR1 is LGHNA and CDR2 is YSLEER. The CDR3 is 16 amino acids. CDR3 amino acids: CASSQALWSGVYEQYF. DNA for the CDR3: TGCGCCAGCAGCCAAGCTCTCTGGAGCGGGGTCTACGAGCAGTACTTC.

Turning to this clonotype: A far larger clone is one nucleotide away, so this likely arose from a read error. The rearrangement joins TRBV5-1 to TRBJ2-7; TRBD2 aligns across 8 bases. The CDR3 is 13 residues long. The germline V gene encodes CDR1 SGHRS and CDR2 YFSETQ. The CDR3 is CARSPGGAYEQYF. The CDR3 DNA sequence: TGCGCCCGCAGCCCGGGAGGGGCCTACGAGCAGTACTTC.

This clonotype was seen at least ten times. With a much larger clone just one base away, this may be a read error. The CDR3 coding sequence is TGTGCCAGCAGACAGAAAAACATTCAGTACTTC. Its translation: CASRQKNIQYF. The chain employs TRBV2 and TRBJ2-4, with D hard to call. This CDR3 contains 11 residues. The germline gives CDR1 SNHLY, CDR2 FYNNEI. Trimming removed 6 bases from V and 4 bases from J, with 4 bases in between. The whole variable domain, filled in from reference TRBV2 and TRBJ2-4, reads EPEVTQTPSHQVTQMGQEVILRCVPISNHLYFYWYRQILGQKVEFLVSFYNNEISEKSEIFDDQFSVERPDGSNFTLKIRSTKLEDSAMYFCASRQKNIQYFGAGTRLSVL.

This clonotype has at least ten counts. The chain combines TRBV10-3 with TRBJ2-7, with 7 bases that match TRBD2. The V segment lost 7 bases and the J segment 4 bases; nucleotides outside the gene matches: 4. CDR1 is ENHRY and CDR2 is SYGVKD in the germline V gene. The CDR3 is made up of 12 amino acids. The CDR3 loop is CAIKSGAYEQYF. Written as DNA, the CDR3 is TGTGCCATCAAAAGCGGGGCGTACGAGCAGTACTTC.

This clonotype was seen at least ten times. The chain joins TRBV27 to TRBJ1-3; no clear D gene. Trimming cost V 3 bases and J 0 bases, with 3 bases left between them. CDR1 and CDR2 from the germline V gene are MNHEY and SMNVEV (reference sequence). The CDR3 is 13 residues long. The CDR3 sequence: CASSFDSGNTIYF. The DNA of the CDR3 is TGTGCCAGCAGTTTCGACTCTGGAAACACCATATATTTT.

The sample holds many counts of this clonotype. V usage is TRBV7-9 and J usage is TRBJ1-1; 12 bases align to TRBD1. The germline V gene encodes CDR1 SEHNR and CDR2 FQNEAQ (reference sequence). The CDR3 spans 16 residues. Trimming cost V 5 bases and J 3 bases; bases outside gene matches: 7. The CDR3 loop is CASSPPGQGADTEAFF. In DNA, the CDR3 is TGTGCCAGCAGCCCGCCGGGACAGGGGGCCGACACTGAAGCTTTCTTT. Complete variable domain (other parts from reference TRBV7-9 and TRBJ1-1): DTGVSQNPRHKITKRGQNVTFRCDPISEHNRLYWYRQTLGQGPEFLTYFQNEAQLEKSRLLSDRFSAERPKGSFSTLEIQRTEQGDSAMYLCASSPPGQGADTEAFFGQGTRLTVV.

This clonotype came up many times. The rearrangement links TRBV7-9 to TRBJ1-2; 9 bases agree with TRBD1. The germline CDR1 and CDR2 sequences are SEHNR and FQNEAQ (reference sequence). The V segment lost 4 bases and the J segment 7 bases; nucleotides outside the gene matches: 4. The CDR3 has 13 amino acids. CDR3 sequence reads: CASSSGTGSGYTF. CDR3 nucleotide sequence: TGTGCCAGCAGCTCCGGGACAGGGTCTGGCTACACCTTC. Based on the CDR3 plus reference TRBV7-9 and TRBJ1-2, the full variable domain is DTGVSQNPRHKITKRGQNVTFRCDPISEHNRLYWYRQTLGQGPEFLTYFQNEAQLEKSRLLSDRFSAERPKGSFSTLEIQRTEQGDSAMYLCASSSGTGSGYTFGSGTRLTVV.

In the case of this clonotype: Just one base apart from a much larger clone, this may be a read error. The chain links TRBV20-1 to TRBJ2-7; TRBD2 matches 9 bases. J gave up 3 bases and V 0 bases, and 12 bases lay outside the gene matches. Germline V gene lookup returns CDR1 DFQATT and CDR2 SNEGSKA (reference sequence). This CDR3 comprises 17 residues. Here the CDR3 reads CSARDLIPASGDYEQYF. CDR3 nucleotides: TGCAGTGCTAGAGATCTGATTCCCGCTAGCGGGGACTACGAGCAGTACTTC.

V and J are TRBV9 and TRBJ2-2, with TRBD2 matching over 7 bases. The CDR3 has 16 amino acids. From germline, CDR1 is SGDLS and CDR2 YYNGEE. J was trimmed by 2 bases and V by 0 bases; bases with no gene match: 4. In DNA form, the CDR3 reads TGTGCCAGCAGCGTAGAGTCGGGGGGAAACACCGGGGAGCTGTTTTTT. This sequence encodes CASSVESGGNTGELFF.

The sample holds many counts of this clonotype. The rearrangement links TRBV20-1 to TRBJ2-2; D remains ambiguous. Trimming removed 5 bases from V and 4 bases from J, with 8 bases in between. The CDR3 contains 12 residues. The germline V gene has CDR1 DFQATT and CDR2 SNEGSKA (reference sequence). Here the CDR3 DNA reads TGCAGTGCTGCGTGCAGCACCGGGGAGCTGTTTTTT. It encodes CSAACSTGELFF.

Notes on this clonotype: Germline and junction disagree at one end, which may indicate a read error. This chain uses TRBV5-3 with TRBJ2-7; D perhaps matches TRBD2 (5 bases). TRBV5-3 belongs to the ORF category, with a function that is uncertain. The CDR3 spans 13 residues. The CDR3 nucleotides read TGTGCCAGCAGCTTTTCGGGGATCGGCAAGCAGTACTTC. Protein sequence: CASSFSGIGKQYF.

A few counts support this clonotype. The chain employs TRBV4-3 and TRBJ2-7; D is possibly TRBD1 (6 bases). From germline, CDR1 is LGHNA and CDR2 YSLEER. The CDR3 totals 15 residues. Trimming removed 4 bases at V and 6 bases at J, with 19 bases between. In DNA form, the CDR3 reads TGCGCCAGCAGCCCTACAGTGGGGGCGCCAGGCGAGCAGTACTTC. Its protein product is CASSPTVGAPGEQYF.

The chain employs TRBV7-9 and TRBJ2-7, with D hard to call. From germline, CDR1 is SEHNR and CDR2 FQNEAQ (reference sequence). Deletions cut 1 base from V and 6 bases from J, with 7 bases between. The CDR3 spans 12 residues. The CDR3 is CASSLGTVEQYF. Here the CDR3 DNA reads TGTGCCAGCAGCTTAGGTACGGTCGAGCAGTACTTC.

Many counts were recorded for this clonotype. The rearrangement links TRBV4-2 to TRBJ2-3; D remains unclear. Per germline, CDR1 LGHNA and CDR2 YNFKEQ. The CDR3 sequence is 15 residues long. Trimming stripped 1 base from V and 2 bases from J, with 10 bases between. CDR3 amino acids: CASSQVLEPTDTQYF. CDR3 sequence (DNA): TGTGCCAGCAGCCAAGTCCTAGAGCCCACAGATACGCAGTATTTT.

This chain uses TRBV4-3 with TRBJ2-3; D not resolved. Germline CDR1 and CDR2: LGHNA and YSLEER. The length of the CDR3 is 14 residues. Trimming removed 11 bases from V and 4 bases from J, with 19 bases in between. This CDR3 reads CARRQAVSPDTQYF. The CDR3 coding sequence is TGCGCCCGCCGCCAAGCTGTCAGCCCAGATACGCAGTATTTT.

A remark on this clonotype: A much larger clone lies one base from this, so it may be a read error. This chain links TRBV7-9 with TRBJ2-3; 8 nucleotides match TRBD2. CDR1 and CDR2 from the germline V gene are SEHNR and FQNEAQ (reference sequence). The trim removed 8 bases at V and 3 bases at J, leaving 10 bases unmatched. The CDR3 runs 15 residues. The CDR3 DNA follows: TGTGCCAGCGGCTCAACGTTAGCGGGGACAGATACGCAGTATTTT. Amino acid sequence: CASGSTLAGTDTQYF.

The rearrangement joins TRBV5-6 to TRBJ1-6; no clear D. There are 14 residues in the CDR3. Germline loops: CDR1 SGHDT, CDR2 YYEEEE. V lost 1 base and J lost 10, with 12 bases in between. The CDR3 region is CASSLPALGSPLHF. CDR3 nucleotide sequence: TGTGCCAGCAGCTTGCCGGCCCTGGGGTCACCCCTCCACTTT.

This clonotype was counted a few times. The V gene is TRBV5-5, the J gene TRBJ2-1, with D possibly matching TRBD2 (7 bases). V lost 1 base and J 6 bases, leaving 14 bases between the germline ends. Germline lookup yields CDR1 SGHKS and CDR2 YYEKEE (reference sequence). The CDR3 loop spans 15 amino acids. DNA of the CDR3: TGTGCCAGCAGCTTGTGGCCTGCGGGGGCCAATGAGCAGTTCTTC. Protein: CASSLWPAGANEQFF.

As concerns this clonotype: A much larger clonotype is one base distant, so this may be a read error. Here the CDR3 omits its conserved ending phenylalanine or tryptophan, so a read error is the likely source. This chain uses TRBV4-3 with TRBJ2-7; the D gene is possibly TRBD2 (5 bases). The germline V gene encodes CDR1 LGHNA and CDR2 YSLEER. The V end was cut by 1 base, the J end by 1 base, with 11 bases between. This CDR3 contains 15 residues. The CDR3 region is CASSQGLSVSYEQYS. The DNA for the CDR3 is TGCGCCAGCAGCCAAGGACTATCAGTTTCCTACGAGCAGTACTCC.

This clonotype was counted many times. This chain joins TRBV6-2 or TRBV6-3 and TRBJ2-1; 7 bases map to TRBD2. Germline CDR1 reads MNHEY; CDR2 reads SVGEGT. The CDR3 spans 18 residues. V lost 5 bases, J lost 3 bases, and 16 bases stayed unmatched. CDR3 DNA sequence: TGTGCCAGCAGTAAAAAGTCCCCTCTAGCGGAGGACTACAATGAGCAGTTCTTC. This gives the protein CASSKKSPLAEDYNEQFF.

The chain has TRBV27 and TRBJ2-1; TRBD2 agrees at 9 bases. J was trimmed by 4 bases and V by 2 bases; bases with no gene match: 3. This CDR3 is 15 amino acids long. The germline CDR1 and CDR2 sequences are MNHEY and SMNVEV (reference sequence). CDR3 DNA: TGTGCCAGCAGTTTAATAGCGGGAGCTTACAATGAGCAGTTCTTC. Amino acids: CASSLIAGAYNEQFF.

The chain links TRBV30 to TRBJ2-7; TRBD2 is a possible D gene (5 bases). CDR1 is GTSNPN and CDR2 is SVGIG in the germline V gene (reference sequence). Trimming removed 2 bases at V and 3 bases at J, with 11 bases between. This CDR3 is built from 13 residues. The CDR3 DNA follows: TGTGCCTGGAGTCGCGGGCAATTCTACGAGCAGTACTTC. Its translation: CAWSRGQFYEQYF. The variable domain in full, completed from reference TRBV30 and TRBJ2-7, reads SQTIHQWPATLVQPVGSPLSLECTVEGTSNPNLYWYRQAAGRGLQLLFYSVGIGQISSEVPQNLSASRPQDRQFILSSKKLLLSDSGFYLCAWSRGQFYEQYFGPGTRLTVT.

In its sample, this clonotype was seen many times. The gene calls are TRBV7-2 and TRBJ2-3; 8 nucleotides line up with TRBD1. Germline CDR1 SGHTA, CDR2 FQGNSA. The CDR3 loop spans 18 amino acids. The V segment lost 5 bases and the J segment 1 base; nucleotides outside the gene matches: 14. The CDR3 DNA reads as TGTGCCAGCAGCCCCAAACCCCAGGGGGCTTTTGGCACAGATACGCAGTATTTT. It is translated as CASSPKPQGAFGTDTQYF.